The entry below describes one T cell receptor beta chain. CDR3 length equals 11 residues. With 7 bases removed from V and 8 bases from J, the gap between germline ends came to 10 bases. Germline CDR1 SGHRS, CDR2 YFSETQ. This record comes from a study of blood T cell repertoires in COVID-19. About the study: Samples taken during acute and convalescent COVID-19 were collected in the United States, Italy and Spain. T cells, B-cell-depleted T cells, or PBMCs supplied cDNA or gDNA.

The method was immunoSEQ multiplex PCR; TCRdb's version includes in-frame clones alone and lacks a portion of them. The table lists some 320,000 clones, approximately 85% of them singletons. Material: peripheral blood. The clonotype originates from a human donor in a cohort sampled during active COVID-19. The V call is TRBV5-1, the J call TRBJ2-1; D is perhaps TRBD1 (5 bases). The CDR3 reads CASSKGHEQFF. For the CDR3, the DNA is TGCGCCAGCTCCAAGGGGCATGAGCAGTTCTTC.